Below, 29 T cell receptor beta chains from the same sample are listed, as sequenced in a study of blood T cell repertoires in COVID-19 (TCRdb year 2020). The library was produced with the immunoSEQ multiplex PCR assay. TCRdb limited this immuneACCESS table to in-frame rearrangements with V and J called. A share of clones is missing; checked studies link under half to unresolved V genes, and the rest is unexplained. This sample lists about 200,000 clones; 90% to 95% were detected once. 0.65% to 0.85% of the sample comes from the top ten. Material: peripheral blood. These receptor sequences come from a man in his 60s with COVID-19, enrolled during active disease.

The chain uses TRBV30 and TRBJ1-1; D possibly corresponds to TRBD1 (6 bases). CDR3 length: 13 amino acids. Trimming left V 2 bases short and J 3 bases short, with 10 bases between. Germline V gene lookup returns CDR1 GTSNPN and CDR2 SVGIG (reference sequence). The DNA for the CDR3 is TGTGCCTGGAGTCAGGGGACATACACTGAAGCTTTCTTT. Translation gives CAWSQGTYTEAFF.

The genes are TRBV5-6 and TRBJ1-4, with D tentatively TRBD1 (5 bases). V was pared by 0 bases and J by 7 bases, with 10 bases between. The germline V gene has CDR1 SGHDT and CDR2 YYEEEE. CDR3 length: 14 residues. In nucleotides, the CDR3 is TGTGCCAGCAGCTTGGCCAGGGTTAGTGAAAAACTGTTTTTT. Protein product: CASSLARVSEKLFF.

The rearrangement uses TRBV4-1 and TRBJ2-2; D is perhaps TRBD2 (5 bases). The V gene's germline CDR1 is MGHRA and CDR2 YSYEKL. The CDR3 contains 15 residues. V lost 0 bases and J lost 7, with 12 bases in between. The CDR3 loop is CASSQEGGGVGELFF. The CDR3 bases are TGCGCCAGCAGCCAAGAAGGAGGTGGGGTCGGGGAGCTGTTTTTT.

The rearrangement uses TRBV19 and TRBJ1-4; the D gene is possibly TRBD1 (6 bases). The CDR3 has 14 residues. Germline lookup yields CDR1 LNHDA and CDR2 SQIVND (reference sequence). Trimming removed 7 bases from V and 7 bases from J, with 16 bases in between. This CDR3 is CASKGGAGSEKLFF. The CDR3 bases are TGTGCCAGTAAAGGGGGGGCCGGGAGTGAAAAACTGTTTTTT.

V gene TRBV24-1 combines with J gene TRBJ1-5, with 10 nucleotides matching TRBD1. The V gene's germline CDR1 is KGHDR and CDR2 SFDVKD. CDR3 length: 14 amino acids. Trimming at V came to 7 bases and at J to 1 base, leaving 0 bases not matched to a gene. As DNA, the CDR3 is TGTGCCACCAGGGGACAGGGGAGCAATCAGCCCCAGCATTTT. Translation gives CATRGQGSNQPQHF.

V usage is TRBV5-4 and J usage is TRBJ1-2; D is perhaps TRBD1 (6 bases). The CDR3 consists of 12 residues. The V and J ends lost 3 bases and 5 bases respectively, with 8 bases between them. Germline CDR1 SGHNT, CDR2 YYREEE (reference sequence). This CDR3 reads CASSSTGYGYTF. Written as DNA, the CDR3 is TGTGCCAGCAGCTCCACAGGGTATGGCTACACCTTC.

The chain combines TRBV28 with TRBJ1-2; 7 nucleotides align to TRBD1. Germline V gives CDR1 MDHEN, CDR2 SYDVKM. This CDR3 is built from 16 residues. V lost 2 bases, J lost 4 bases, and 10 bases stayed unmatched. CDR3 sequence (DNA): TGTGCCAGCAGTTTACCTTCTACGGACAGGCGCTATGGCTACACCTTC. Amino acids: CASSLPSTDRRYGYTF.

V and J are TRBV6-5 and TRBJ1-2; TRBD1 matches 9 bases. Germline V CDR1 and CDR2: MNHEY, SVGAGI. This CDR3 has 13 residues. J lost 7 bases, V lost 6 bases, and 6 bases had no gene match. The CDR3 coding sequence is TGTGCCAGCAGCGCCGGGACAGGGACTGGCTACACCTTC. This sequence encodes CASSAGTGTGYTF.

V and J are TRBV15 and TRBJ1-5, with D perhaps matching TRBD1 (5 bases). Between the trimmed V and J ends, which lost 8 bases and 4 bases, there was a span of 18 bases. The CDR3 covers 15 residues. Germline-derived CDR1 and CDR2 are LNHNV and YYDKDF (reference sequence). The CDR3 protein is CATRAQGRYNQPQHF. The CDR3, as DNA: TGTGCCACCCGAGCCCAGGGAAGGTATAATCAGCCCCAGCATTTT.

This clone was recorded once. The CDR3 sequence is CASSSPRERGAYNEQFF. Written as DNA, the CDR3 is TGTGCCAGCAGTTCCCCGCGGGAGAGGGGGGCCTACAATGAGCAGTTCTTC. The chain joins TRBV28 to TRBJ2-1; D possibly corresponds to TRBD2 (7 bases). The germline V gene has CDR1 MDHEN and CDR2 SYDVKM. The CDR3 runs to 17 residues. V was cut by 4 bases and J by 2 bases, with 18 bases left in between.

The chain joins TRBV19 to TRBJ2-5; 12 positions match TRBD2. CDR1 and CDR2 from the germline V gene are LNHDA and SQIVND (reference sequence). This CDR3 contains 16 residues. V lost 3 bases and J lost 4; bases outside the gene matches: 6. The CDR3, as DNA: TGTGCCAGTAGTATCGGAGTGGGACTAGCGGGAGAGACCCAGTACTTC. Translating gives CASSIGVGLAGETQYF.

This chain connects TRBV15 to TRBJ1-5; D ambiguous. Trimming left V 5 bases short and J 11 bases short, with 16 bases between. From germline, CDR1 is LNHNV and CDR2 YYDKDF (reference sequence). The CDR3 has 13 residues. The CDR3 sequence: CATSRGVGASQHF. CDR3 sequence (DNA): TGTGCCACCAGCCGAGGCGTGGGCGCATCCCAGCATTTT.

This chain connects TRBV12-3 or TRBV12-4 to TRBJ1-5; D gene uncertain. V shed 5 bases and J shed 4 bases, with 9 bases lying between them. There are 13 residues in the CDR3. Here the CDR3 reads CASSIARNQPQHF. For the CDR3, the DNA is TGTGCCAGCAGTATCGCCCGGAATCAGCCCCAGCATTTT.

This CDR3 is CASSAARADGQYF. The DNA for the CDR3 is TGTGCCAGCTCCGCGGCCAGGGCGGATGGGCAGTACTTC. This chain joins TRBV18 and TRBJ2-7, with D maybe TRBD1 (5 bases). Between the trimmed V and J ends, which lost 6 bases and 9 bases, there was a span of 18 bases. This CDR3 is built from 13 residues. Germline V gene lookup returns CDR1 KGHSH and CDR2 LQKENI.

In DNA form, the CDR3 reads TGTGCCAGTAGGTACGGACAGGGCCGTAATGAAAAACTGTTTTTT. The encoded protein is CASRYGQGRNEKLFF. The chain recombines TRBV19 with TRBJ1-4, with TRBD1 matching over 8 bases. This CDR3 has 15 amino acids. CDR1 is LNHDA, CDR2 SQIVND, per germline (reference sequence). V gave up 6 bases and J gave up 4 bases; unmatched junction bases: 7. Full variable domain (rest looked up from reference TRBV19 and TRBJ1-4): DGGITQSPKYLFRKEGQNVTLSCEQNLNHDAMYWYRQDPGQGLRLIYYSQIVNDFQKGDIAEGYSVSREKKESFPLTVTSAQKNPTAFYLCASRYGQGRNEKLFFGSGTQLSVL.

The V and J genes are TRBV29-1 and TRBJ1-2; D possibly corresponds to TRBD1 (5 bases). Germline V CDR1 and CDR2: SQVTM, ANQGSEA. Deletions cut 4 bases from V and 7 bases from J, with 25 bases between. CDR3 length equals 16 residues. For the CDR3, the DNA is TGCAGCGTTGTAAATATAGTGGGCCACATCGGGGGTGGCTACACCTTC. Its protein product is CSVVNIVGHIGGGYTF.

The chain has TRBV19 and TRBJ1-6; 9 bases agree with TRBD1. The CDR3 length is 14 residues. Germline lookup yields CDR1 LNHDA and CDR2 SQIVND (reference sequence). V gave up 5 bases and J gave up 7 bases; unmatched junction bases: 3. In DNA, the CDR3 is TGTGCCAGTAGTTTGGGACAGGGCAATTCACCCCTCCACTTT. Translating gives CASSLGQGNSPLHF.

The CDR3 here is CASSLDPGYGYTF. DNA for the CDR3: TGTGCCAGCAGTTTAGACCCAGGGTATGGCTACACCTTC. The V gene is TRBV12-3 or TRBV12-4, the J gene TRBJ1-2, with D possibly being TRBD1 (5 bases). V lost 1 base and J 5 bases, leaving 8 bases between the germline ends. This CDR3 contains 13 residues.

This clone occurred once. The CDR3 region is CSTRDSFLREQYF. The CDR3 coding sequence is TGCAGCACTCGGGACAGCTTCCTACGTGAGCAGTACTTC. The gene calls are TRBV29-1 and TRBJ2-7; 7 bases align to TRBD1. Germline CDR1 is SQVTM and CDR2 is ANQGSEA. V shed 8 bases and J 7 bases; nucleotides not matched to a gene: 14. The CDR3 extends over 13 amino acids.

This sequence joins TRBV4-1 and TRBJ1-2; D gene uncertain. Per the germline V gene, CDR1 is MGHRA and CDR2 is YSYEKL. Trimming took 3 bases from V and 1 from J, leaving 6 bases between them. This CDR3 is 13 amino acids long. The DNA of the CDR3 is TGCGCCAGCAGCCAGGCAGATAACTATGGCTACACCTTC. This translates into CASSQADNYGYTF.

This chain joins TRBV27 and TRBJ2-1; D perhaps matches TRBD2 (5 bases). The CDR3 extends over 15 amino acids. Trimming removed 5 bases from V and 6 bases from J, with 17 bases in between. Germline V gene data show CDR1 as MNHEY and CDR2 as SMNVEV (reference sequence). CDR3 in DNA: TGTGCCAGCAGTCCGGACTTTCCCAGGAGCAATGAGCAGTTCTTC. The encoded protein is CASSPDFPRSNEQFF.

The V gene is TRBV19, the J gene TRBJ1-5; D not resolved. The CDR3 totals 13 residues. Germline-derived CDR1 and CDR2 are LNHDA and SQIVND (reference sequence). Trimming left V 3 bases short and J 6 bases short, with 9 bases between. Written as DNA, the CDR3 is TGTGCCAGTAGTATGGAGGGCGTTCAGCCCCAGCATTTT. This codes for CASSMEGVQPQHF.

The rearrangement links TRBV12-3 or TRBV12-4 to TRBJ2-7; D might be TRBD1 (6 bases). The V gene lost 2 bases and the J gene lost 6 bases, with 8 bases spanning the gap. The CDR3 has 12 residues. The CDR3 DNA sequence: TGTGCCAGCAGTTTAAGGGGGTTCGAGCAGTACTTC. Protein sequence: CASSLRGFEQYF.

This chain connects TRBV4-1 to TRBJ2-6; D call uncertain. The length of the CDR3 is 15 residues. Trimming took off 1 base at V and 2 bases at J, with 6 bases between the two ends. Germline V CDR1 and CDR2: MGHRA, YSYEKL. DNA for the CDR3: TGCGCCAGCAGCCAAGGAGGAGCTGGGGCCAACGTCCTGACTTTC. Translation gives CASSQGGAGANVLTF.

The sample holds one count of this clone. The rearrangement links TRBV6-5 to TRBJ2-5; maybe TRBD1 (5 bases). Trimming removed 6 bases from V and 2 bases from J, with 13 bases in between. Germline CDR1 MNHEY, CDR2 SVGAGI. The CDR3 runs to 14 residues. CDR3 coding DNA: TGTGCCAGCAGGCATCCAGGGCGACAAGAGACCCAGTACTTC. The encoded protein is CASRHPGRQETQYF.

The rearrangement joins TRBV5-1 to TRBJ1-1, with D unresolved. The CDR3 totals 13 residues. Germline V lookup: CDR1 SGHRS, CDR2 YFSETQ. The ends were cut back, 8 bases at V and 5 bases at J, with 16 bases in the middle. The CDR3 is CASGWGGGTEAFF. The CDR3 region has the DNA TGCGCCAGTGGTTGGGGAGGAGGAACTGAAGCTTTCTTT.

The chain carries TRBV19 and TRBJ1-1, with D unclear. V was shortened by 3 bases and J by 5 bases, with 7 bases between the two germline ends. Germline V gene lookup returns CDR1 LNHDA and CDR2 SQIVND (reference sequence). The CDR3 consists of 12 residues. The CDR3 protein is CASSMRYTEAFF. The CDR3 DNA is TGTGCCAGTAGTATGCGGTATACTGAAGCTTTCTTT. Filled out from reference TRBV19 and TRBJ1-1, the complete variable domain reads DGGITQSPKYLFRKEGQNVTLSCEQNLNHDAMYWYRQDPGQGLRLIYYSQIVNDFQKGDIAEGYSVSREKKESFPLTVTSAQKNPTAFYLCASSMRYTEAFFGQGTRLTVV.

V is TRBV5-1 and J is TRBJ2-7; 8 bases map to TRBD1. Per the germline V gene, CDR1 is SGHRS and CDR2 is YFSETQ. The CDR3 is 15 amino acids. Trimming cost V 0 bases and J 6 bases; bases outside gene matches: 8. The CDR3: CASSLAQGDIGEQYF. The CDR3 coding sequence is TGCGCCAGCAGCTTGGCACAGGGGGATATAGGCGAGCAGTACTTC.

In nucleotides, the CDR3 is TGTGCCAGCAGCTTGGCGTCGGACAGGATGAATGAAAAACTGTTTTTT. Amino acid sequence: CASSLASDRMNEKLFF. The chain links TRBV5-5 to TRBJ1-4; 7 bases are a match to TRBD1. The trim removed 0 bases at V and 5 bases at J, leaving 7 bases unmatched. Germline-derived CDR1 and CDR2 are SGHKS and YYEKEE (reference sequence). The CDR3 totals 16 residues.